A selection of T cell receptor beta chains follows, all from one sample in a study of cytomegalovirus exposure and HLA in healthy donors. Some clones are missing from TCRdb's copy, which holds only in-frame ones; the method was immunoSEQ multiplex PCR. Of some 50,000 clones in the sample, 55% to 80% were seen once. The sequenced sample consisted of PBMCs. The receptors here all came from a woman in her 50s in good health and CMV-seropositive. Both conserved end residues are part of each CDR3. The D gene is left open where the match is weak. Size values are once, few and many counts, or a class for expanded clones, and some rows have none.

TRBD2	TRBV4-1	15	-	TRBJ2-1	CASSQTSGDYNEQFF	TGCGCCAGCAGCCAAACTAGCGGAGACTACAATGAGCAGTTCTTC
-	TRBV30	15	-	TRBJ1-2	CAWSGGNGGAGGYTF	TGTGCCTGGAGTGGCGGGAACGGGGGGGCAGGTGGCTACACCTTC
TRBD2	TRBV15	15	once	TRBJ2-1	CATSRGLAGDSEQFF	TGTGCCACCAGCCGCGGACTAGCGGGAGATAGTGAGCAGTTCTTC
TRBD1	TRBV7-2	14	-	TRBJ1-5	CASSLTGERKPQHF	TGTGCCAGCAGCTTGACAGGGGAAAGGAAGCCCCAGCATTTT
-	TRBV19	14	-	TRBJ1-1	CASSIALRNTEAFF	TGTGCCAGTAGTATTGCACTGAGGAACACTGAAGCTTTCTTT
-	TRBV19	15	-	TRBJ1-1	CASSILRVRGTEAFF	TGTGCCAGTAGTATTTTAAGAGTCCGGGGCACTGAAGCTTTCTTT
-	TRBV28	16	-	TRBJ2-7	CASMGADLRQTGEQYF	TGTGCCAGCATGGGCGCCGACCTTAGACAGACGGGCGAGCAGTACTTC
-	TRBV6-1	16	-	TRBJ1-6	CASSEAIGTTYSPLHF	TGTGCCAGCAGTGAAGCGATCGGGACTACCTATTCACCCCTCCACTTT
-	TRBV15	14	-	TRBJ2-1	CATSHRTTKDEQFF	TGTGCCACCAGCCACCGAACCACTAAAGATGAGCAGTTCTTC
-	TRBV12-5	15	-	TRBJ1-5	CASGLEGAGEQPQHF	TGTGCTAGTGGTTTGGAAGGGGCAGGGGAGCAGCCCCAGCATTTT
TRBD2	TRBV7-2	16	few	TRBJ2-3	CASSLAIAGGEDTQYF	TGTGCCAGCAGCTTAGCGATAGCGGGGGGAGAAGATACGCAGTATTTT
-	TRBV29-1	14	-	TRBJ1-2	CSVENPRGSYGYTF	TGCAGCGTTGAAAATCCCAGGGGCAGCTATGGCTACACCTTC
-	TRBV9	13	-	TRBJ2-3	CASSVQPRDTQYF	TGTGCCAGCAGCGTTCAGCCGCGGGATACGCAGTATTTT
TRBD2	TRBV19	19	-	TRBJ2-6	CASSMRPSGGSSGANVLTF	TGTGCCAGTAGTATGCGACCTAGCGGGGGCTCCTCTGGGGCCAACGTCCTGACTTTC
TRBD1	TRBV7-9	15	few	TRBJ2-2	CASSRRTGGPGELFF	TGTGCCAGCAGCCGACGGACAGGGGGCCCCGGGGAGCTGTTTTTT
TRBD1	TRBV7-8	16	-	TRBJ2-2	CASSERPGQGAGELFF	TGTGCCAGCAGCGAACGGCCGGGACAGGGGGCCGGGGAGCTGTTTTTT
-	TRBV2	14	-	TRBJ1-3	CASKSGYSGNTIYF	TGTGCCAGCAAGTCCGGTTATTCTGGAAACACCATATATTTT
TRBD2	TRBV29-1	14	-	TRBJ2-1	CSALGLAGYNEQFF	TGCAGCGCCCTTGGGCTAGCGGGTTACAATGAGCAGTTCTTC
TRBD2	TRBV29-1	15	-	TRBJ2-3	CSVSASGGGLDTQYF	TGCAGCGTTTCCGCTAGCGGGGGTGGCCTAGATACGCAGTATTTT
-	TRBV25-1	14	few	TRBJ1-2	CASSDDWAGYGYTF	TGTGCCAGCAGTGACGATTGGGCAGGCTATGGCTACACCTTC
TRBD1	TRBV2	14	once	TRBJ2-5	CASSEGWDSQTQYF	TGTGCCAGCAGTGAAGGTTGGGACAGCCAGACCCAGTACTTC
TRBD2	TRBV5-1	15	-	TRBJ2-1	CASTTLDSGTSEQFF	TGCGCCAGCACAACCCTGGATAGCGGGACCAGTGAGCAGTTCTTC
TRBD2	TRBV4-3	16	-	TRBJ2-3	CASSQDPAGAADTQYF	TGCGCCAGCAGCCAAGATCCAGCGGGAGCTGCAGATACGCAGTATTTT
TRBD2	TRBV30	13	-	TRBJ2-3	CASGGGGEDTQYF	TGTGCTTCGGGGGGGGGAGGAGAAGATACGCAGTATTTT
TRBD1	TRBV28	14	-	TRBJ1-5	CASSLGQGMQPQHF	TGTGCCAGCAGTTTAGGACAGGGGATGCAGCCCCAGCATTTT
TRBD2	TRBV7-2	13	-	TRBJ2-3	CASSRTSPDTQYF	TGTGCCAGCAGCCGGACTAGTCCAGATACGCAGTATTTT
TRBD1	TRBV18	15	-	TRBJ1-2	CASSLAGTGSGGYTF	TGTGCCAGCTCACTCGCCGGGACAGGGAGTGGCGGCTACACCTTC
-	TRBV20-1	11	-	TRBJ2-7	CSASLVYEQYF	TGCAGTGCTAGTTTAGTATACGAGCAGTACTTC
-	TRBV7-2	14	-	TRBJ2-3	CASSLARDTDTQYF	TGTGCCAGCAGCTTAGCCAGGGACACAGATACGCAGTATTTT
-	TRBV14	17	-	TRBJ2-7	CASSHARGRGSSYEQYF	TGTGCCAGCAGCCATGCCCGAGGGCGGGGTTCCTCCTACGAGCAGTACTTC
TRBD2	TRBV7-9	17	-	TRBJ2-1	CASSLVRASGSYNEQFF	TGTGCCAGCAGCTTAGTAAGGGCTAGCGGCTCCTACAATGAGCAGTTCTTC
-	TRBV5-1	13	-	TRBJ1-1	CASSLVEYTEAFF	TGCGCCAGCAGCTTGGTTGAGTACACTGAAGCTTTCTTT
-	TRBV7-2	14	-	TRBJ2-3	CASSLNSGTDTQYF	TGTGCCAGCAGCTTAAATTCGGGCACAGATACGCAGTATTTT
TRBD1	TRBV5-6	16	once	TRBJ1-4	CASSLPPRQGSEKLFF	TGCGCCAGCAGCTTGCCCCCCCGACAGGGCTCCGAAAAACTGTTTTTT
-	TRBV5-1	14	-	TRBJ2-5	CASSWRGQQETQYF	TGCGCCAGCAGCTGGCGAGGACAGCAAGAGACCCAGTACTTC
TRBD2	TRBV5-4	18	once	TRBJ2-3	CASSKGLAGGSSTDTQYF	TGTGCCAGCAGCAAGGGACTAGCGGGGGGATCCTCCACAGATACGCAGTATTTT
-	TRBV29-1	12	few	TRBJ1-1	CSALGGVTEAFF	TGCAGCGCCTTAGGAGGGGTGACTGAAGCTTTCTTT
-	TRBV5-1	15	few	TRBJ2-7	CASSPLGSAGYEQYF	TGCGCCAGCAGCCCTTTAGGGAGCGCAGGCTACGAGCAGTACTTC
TRBD2	TRBV5-1	16	-	TRBJ2-1	CASSLELAGGYNEQFF	TGCGCCAGCAGCTTGGAACTAGCGGGGGGATACAATGAGCAGTTCTTC
-	TRBV29-1	14	-	TRBJ2-1	CSVREDFSYNEQFF	TGCAGCGTCAGGGAGGACTTCTCCTACAATGAGCAGTTCTTC
TRBD2	TRBV4-2	15	few	TRBJ2-3	CASSPQEGTSSPEYF	TGTGCCAGCAGCCCCCAAGAGGGGACTAGCTCACCAGAGTATTTT
TRBD2	TRBV18	17	-	TRBJ2-2	CASSPSAGGLGTGELFF	TGTGCCAGCTCACCCTCCGCGGGGGGCTTGGGCACCGGGGAGCTGTTTTTT
TRBD1	TRBV18	14	-	TRBJ1-1	CASSPGTGNTEAFF	TGTGCCAGCTCACCAGGGACAGGGAACACTGAAGCTTTCTTT
-	TRBV7-9	16	-	TRBJ2-2	CASSPRSAVATGELFF	TGTGCCAGCAGCCCCCGGTCCGCGGTGGCCACCGGGGAGCTGTTTTTT
-	TRBV5-1	15	-	TRBJ1-2	CASSFWTERSYGYTF	TGCGCCAGCAGCTTCTGGACAGAAAGGTCCTATGGCTACACCTTC
TRBD2	TRBV28	17	-	TRBJ2-1	CASSLFSGRAFRNEQFF	TGTGCCAGCAGTTTATTTAGCGGGAGGGCCTTTAGGAATGAGCAGTTCTTC
TRBD2	TRBV5-4	13	-	TRBJ2-3	CASRTAGGYTQYF	TGTGCCAGCAGGACAGCGGGGGGATATACGCAGTATTTT